The TCR beta chain described here comes from a study of vaccination and CD4 T cells after COVID-19 (dated by TCRdb to between 2021 and 2022). Notes on the research overall: Convalescent patients had a positive SARS-CoV-2 result on nasal swab PCR, and of these patients, several had mild disease and one had severe disease. Six males and four females were included in the convalescent cohort, with two Hispanic individuals, seven Caucasians, two Asians and one multiracial person represented. Two doses of either the Pfizer-BioNTech BNT162b2 vaccine (n=8) or the Moderna mRNA-1273 vaccine (n=2) were administered to participants. Post-COVID blood samples were collected from convalescent patients a median of approximately 100 days after diagnosis, with a range of roughly 35 to 180 days. Post-vaccine blood samples were collected a median of around 2.5 months after the second vaccine dose, ranging from about 12 to 241 days. The cultures were stimulated with overlapping spike peptide pools from SARS-CoV-2 and from the common cold coronaviruses HCoV-NL63, HCoV-OC43 and HCoV-229E. As controls, cultures received a CEFX viral epitope pool (the positive control), an HIV-1 Nef peptide pool (the negative control), or no peptide at all. The spike-specific CD4+ TCR repertoire was compared before and after mRNA vaccination in fewer than eleven COVID-19 convalescent patients and 4 infection-naive healthy vaccine recipients.

What the study reported, not specific to this receptor: The median number of SARS-CoV-2-reactive clonotypes rose from fewer than 25 after infection to approximately 41 after vaccination, but the change was not significant. Relatively few convalescent patients were included in the study, and early timepoints after natural infection were not analyzed. In convalescent patients, a median around 86% of post-vaccine SARS-CoV-2-reactive clones were detected only after vaccination, suggesting vaccine-specific priming. Nearly all vaccine-specific clones in convalescent patients (304 of 307) were mono-reactive for SARS-CoV-2 spike rather than cross-reactive with common cold coronaviruses.

About this clonotype itself: The target of this receptor is not known. No much larger clone is present one base from it, and per-base qualities are unavailable.

Libraries were constructed by PCR. DNA from cultured CD4+ T cells underwent TCR sequencing with the Oncomine TCR Beta short-read assay at the Johns Hopkins FTIC core. Genomic DNA was extracted from the cultured CD4+ T cells with the QIAamp micro DNA kit. Oncomine TCR Beta libraries from cultured CD4+ T cells were pooled using unique dual indexes and sequenced on an Illumina iSeq 100. In the original analysis: Non-productive sequences were removed, and CDR3s that did not start with C, did not end with F or W, or were shorter than 7 amino acids were discarded. The MANAFEST web application identified antigen-specific clonotypes by comparing peptide-stimulated wells against reference wells and other culture wells. To be called positive, a clone needed an FDR below 0.05, an odds ratio above 5, and a productive frequency above 0.1% in at least two of three replicate wells. Clonotypes that were significantly expanded in both SARS-CoV-2 spike wells and at least one common cold coronavirus spike condition were defined as cross-reactive. Similarity between CDR3 sequences was evaluated in R version 3.6.1 using Levenshtein distances (stringdist) and unrooted phylogenetic trees (ape). The public reads were reprocessed in TCRdb via fastp at Q25 and MiXCR, keeping in-frame beta chains. Duplicate CDR3 protein sequences are folded into a single record with the most common DNA and genes. What appears here as the V and J calls and clone size reflects TCRdb's work, not the paper's. The sample table contains about 16,000 distinct CDR3 sequences; only one count was recorded for roughly two fifths of them. About 8.1% of the sample lies in the top ten.

The treatment or condition label for this specimen denotes: roughly ten-day PBMC culture with coronavirus spike peptide pools or control peptides (ViraFEST assay). To expand antigen-specific T cells with peptide pools and then pick out the expanded clonotypes through TCR sequencing, the study relied on the ViraFEST assay. The convalescent patients' positive SARS-CoV-2 PCR tests were from March to December 2020, which was before the Alpha, Beta and Delta variants emerged in the United States. Each well held two million PBMCs cultured with about 9.8 ug/ml peptide pools in IMDM containing 5% human AB serum and approximately 10 IU/ml IL-2. On days 3 and 7, half of the culture medium was replaced with fresh IL-2-containing medium. After approximately eleven days of culture, CD4+ T cells were isolated by negative selection using the EasySep CD4+ T cell isolation kit. Ficoll-Paque Plus gradient centrifugation was used to isolate PBMCs from whole blood, and the isolated PBMCs were then either used fresh or cryopreserved at -140C. Each culture condition was generally run in triplicate wells.

The sequenced sample consisted of CD4+ T cells from blood, cultured in vitro. The clonotype comes from a human donor who had recovered from COVID-19.

The nucleotide sequence reads TGTGCCACCAGCTTGAGGTACCTGGGAGGTGAAAAACTGTTTTTT. Its protein reads: CATSLRYLGGEKLFF. The sequence links TRBV15 to TRBJ1-4; the D gene identity is not certain. The CDR3 runs 15 amino acids, cysteine and phenylalanine included. Just the 45-base CDR3 DNA is kept, in frame starting at base 1. V was cut back by 5 bases and J by 7 bases, leaving a gap of 17 bases between them. Reading the germline V gene (reference sequence) gives CDR1 LNHNV and CDR2 YYDKDF. When the CDR3 is completed using the reference TRBV15 and TRBJ1-4 genes on either side, the full variable domain is DAMVIQNPRYQVTQFGKPVTLSCSQTLNHNVMYWYQQKSSQAPKLLFHYYDKDFNNEADTPDNFQSRRPNTSFCFLDIRSPGLGDTAMYLCATSLRYLGGEKLFFGSGTQLSVL.